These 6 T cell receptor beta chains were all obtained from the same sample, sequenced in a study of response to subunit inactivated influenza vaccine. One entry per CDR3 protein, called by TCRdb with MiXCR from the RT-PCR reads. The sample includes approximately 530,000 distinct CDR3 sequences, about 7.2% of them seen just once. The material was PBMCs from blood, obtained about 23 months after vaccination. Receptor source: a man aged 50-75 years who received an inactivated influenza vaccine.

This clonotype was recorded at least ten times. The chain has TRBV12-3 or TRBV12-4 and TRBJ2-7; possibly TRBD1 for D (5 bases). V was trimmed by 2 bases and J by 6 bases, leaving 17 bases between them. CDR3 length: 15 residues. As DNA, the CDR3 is TGTGCCAGCAGTTTAACCACAGGCGTATCGGTCGAGCAGTACTTC. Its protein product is CASSLTTGVSVEQYF.

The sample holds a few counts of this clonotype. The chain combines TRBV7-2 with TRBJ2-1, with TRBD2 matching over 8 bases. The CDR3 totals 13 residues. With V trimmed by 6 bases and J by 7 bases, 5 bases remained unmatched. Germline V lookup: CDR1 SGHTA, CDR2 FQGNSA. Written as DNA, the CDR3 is TGTGCCAGCAGGCAGCGGGAGATTAATGAGCAGTTCTTC. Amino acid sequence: CASRQREINEQFF.

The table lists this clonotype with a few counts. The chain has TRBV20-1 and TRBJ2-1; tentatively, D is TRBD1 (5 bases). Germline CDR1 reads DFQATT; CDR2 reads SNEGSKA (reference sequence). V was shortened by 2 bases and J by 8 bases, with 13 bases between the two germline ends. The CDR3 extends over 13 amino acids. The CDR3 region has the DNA TGCAGTGCTAGACAGGGCGTTCGGGATGAGCAGTTCTTC. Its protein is CSARQGVRDEQFF.

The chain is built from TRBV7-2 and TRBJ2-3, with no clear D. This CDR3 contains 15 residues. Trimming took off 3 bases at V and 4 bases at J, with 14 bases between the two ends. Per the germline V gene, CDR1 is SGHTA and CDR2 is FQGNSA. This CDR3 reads CASSFWAHGADTQYF. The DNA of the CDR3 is TGTGCCAGCAGCTTTTGGGCCCACGGAGCAGATACGCAGTATTTT.

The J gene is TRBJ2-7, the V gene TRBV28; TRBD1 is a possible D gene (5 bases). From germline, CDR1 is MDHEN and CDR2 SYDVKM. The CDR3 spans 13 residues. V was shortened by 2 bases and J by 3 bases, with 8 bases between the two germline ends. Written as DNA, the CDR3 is TGTGCCAGCAGTTTAGGGGCAGACTACGAGCAGTACTTC. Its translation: CASSLGADYEQYF.

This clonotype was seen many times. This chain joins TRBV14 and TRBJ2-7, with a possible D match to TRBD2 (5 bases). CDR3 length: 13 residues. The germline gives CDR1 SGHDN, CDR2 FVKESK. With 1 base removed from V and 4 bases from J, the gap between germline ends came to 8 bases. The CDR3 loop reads CASSQVAGYEQYF. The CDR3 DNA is TGTGCCAGCAGCCAAGTCGCGGGTTACGAGCAGTACTTC.